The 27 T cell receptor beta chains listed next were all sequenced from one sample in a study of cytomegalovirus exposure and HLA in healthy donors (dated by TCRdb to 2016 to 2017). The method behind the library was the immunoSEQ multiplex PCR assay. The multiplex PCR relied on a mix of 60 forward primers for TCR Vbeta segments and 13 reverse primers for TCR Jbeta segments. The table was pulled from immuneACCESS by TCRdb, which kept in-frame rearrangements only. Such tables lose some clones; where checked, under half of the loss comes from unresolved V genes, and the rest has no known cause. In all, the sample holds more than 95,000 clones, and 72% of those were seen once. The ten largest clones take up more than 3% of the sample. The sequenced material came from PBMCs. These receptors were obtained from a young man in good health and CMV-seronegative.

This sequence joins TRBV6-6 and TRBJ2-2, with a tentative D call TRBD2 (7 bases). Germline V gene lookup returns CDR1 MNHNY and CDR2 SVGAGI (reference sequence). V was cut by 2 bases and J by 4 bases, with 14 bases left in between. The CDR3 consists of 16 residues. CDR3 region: CASSYEAGAPTGELFF. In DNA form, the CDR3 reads TGTGCCAGCAGTTACGAGGCGGGGGCCCCCACCGGGGAGCTGTTTTTT.

CDR3 nucleotide sequence: TGCAGCGGGACGGGGGGGGCGGGTGAGCAGTTCTTC. Residues: CSGTGGAGEQFF. This rearrangement joins TRBV29-1 to TRBJ2-1; 8 bases fit TRBD2. V was clipped by 7 bases and J by 9 bases; unmatched bases: 8. CDR3 length: 12 amino acids. Germline V gene lookup returns CDR1 SQVTM and CDR2 ANQGSEA.

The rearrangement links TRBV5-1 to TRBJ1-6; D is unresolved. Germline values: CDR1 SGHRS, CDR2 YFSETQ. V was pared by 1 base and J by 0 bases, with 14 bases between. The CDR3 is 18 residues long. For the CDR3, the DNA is TGCGCCAGCAGCTTGTATGTGCAACCGAGCTCCTATAATTCACCCCTCCACTTT. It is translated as CASSLYVQPSSYNSPLHF. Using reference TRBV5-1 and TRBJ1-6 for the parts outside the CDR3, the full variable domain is KAGVTQTPRYLIKTRGQQVTLSCSPISGHRSVSWYQQTPGQGLQFLFEYFSETQRNKGNFPGRFSGRQFSNSRSEMNVSTLELGDSALYLCASSLYVQPSSYNSPLHFGNGTRLTVT.

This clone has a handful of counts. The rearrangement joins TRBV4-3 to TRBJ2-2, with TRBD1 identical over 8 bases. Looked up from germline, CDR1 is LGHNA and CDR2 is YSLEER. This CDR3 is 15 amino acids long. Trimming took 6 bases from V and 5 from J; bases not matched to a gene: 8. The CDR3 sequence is CASSRLTGVTGELFF. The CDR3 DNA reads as TGCGCCAGCAGTCGTCTGACAGGGGTGACCGGGGAGCTGTTTTTT.

The CDR3 is CASSVNRATDTQYF. CDR3 nucleotide sequence: TGTGCCAGCAGCGTAAACAGGGCGACAGATACGCAGTATTTT. The V call is TRBV9, the J call TRBJ2-3, with D tentatively TRBD1 (6 bases). Trimming left V 1 base short and J 3 bases short, with 9 bases between. The CDR3 runs 14 residues. Germline CDR1 is SGDLS and CDR2 is YYNGEE.

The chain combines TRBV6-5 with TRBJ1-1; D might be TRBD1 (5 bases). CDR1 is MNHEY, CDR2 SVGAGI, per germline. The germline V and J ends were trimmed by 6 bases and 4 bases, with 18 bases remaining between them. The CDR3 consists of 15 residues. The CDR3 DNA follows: TGTGCCAGCAGCCTCATTTGGGCTAGGGGCACTGAAGCTTTCTTT. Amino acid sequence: CASSLIWARGTEAFF.

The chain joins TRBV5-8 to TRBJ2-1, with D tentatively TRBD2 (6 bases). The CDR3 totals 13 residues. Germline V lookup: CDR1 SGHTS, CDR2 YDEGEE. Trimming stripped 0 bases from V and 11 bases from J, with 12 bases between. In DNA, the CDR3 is TGTGCCAGCAGCTTGGCCGCGGAGGGGAAGCAGTTCTTC. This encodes CASSLAAEGKQFF.

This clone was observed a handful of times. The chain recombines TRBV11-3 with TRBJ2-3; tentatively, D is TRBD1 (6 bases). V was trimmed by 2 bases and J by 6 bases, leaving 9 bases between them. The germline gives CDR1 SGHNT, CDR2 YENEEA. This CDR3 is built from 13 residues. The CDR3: CASSLIRGDTQYF. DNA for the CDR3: TGTGCCAGCAGCTTAATTAGGGGGGATACGCAGTATTTT.

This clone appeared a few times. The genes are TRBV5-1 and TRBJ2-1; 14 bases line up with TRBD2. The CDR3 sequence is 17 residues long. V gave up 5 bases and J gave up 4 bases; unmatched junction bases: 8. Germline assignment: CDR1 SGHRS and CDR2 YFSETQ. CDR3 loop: CASRLTSGGASYNEQFF. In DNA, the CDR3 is TGCGCCAGCAGACTGACTAGCGGGGGGGCCTCATACAATGAGCAGTTCTTC.

This CDR3 reads CASSDRVDQPQHF. CDR3 in DNA: TGTGCCAGCAGTGACAGGGTCGATCAGCCCCAGCATTTT. The J gene is TRBJ1-5, the V gene TRBV25-1, with TRBD1 as a possible D gene (5 bases). The germline V and J ends were trimmed by 3 bases and 5 bases, with 8 bases remaining between them. The length of the CDR3 is 13 residues. The germline V gene has CDR1 MGHDK and CDR2 SYGVNS.

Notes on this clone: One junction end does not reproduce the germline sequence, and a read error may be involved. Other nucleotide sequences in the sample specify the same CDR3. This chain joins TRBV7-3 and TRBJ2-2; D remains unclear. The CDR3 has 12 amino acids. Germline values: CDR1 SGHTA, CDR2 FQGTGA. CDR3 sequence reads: CASSYTEGELFF. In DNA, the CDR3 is TGCGCCAGCAGCTACACAGAAGGGGAGCTGTTTTTT.

The CDR3 bases are TGCGCCAGCAGCTTGGCGGGCAGGGACAACGAGCAGTACTTC. Protein product: CASSLAGRDNEQYF. The chain employs TRBV5-1 and TRBJ2-7; D is possibly TRBD1 (6 bases). This CDR3 contains 14 residues. Trimming stripped 0 bases from V and 5 bases from J, with 12 bases between. The V gene's germline CDR1 is SGHRS and CDR2 YFSETQ.

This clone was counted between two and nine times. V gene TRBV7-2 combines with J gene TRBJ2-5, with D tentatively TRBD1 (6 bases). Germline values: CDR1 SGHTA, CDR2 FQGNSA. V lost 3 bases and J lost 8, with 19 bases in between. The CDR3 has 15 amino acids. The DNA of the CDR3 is TGTGCCAGCAGCTTTCCTAGGGGGATACAAGTCACCCAGTACTTC. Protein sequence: CASSFPRGIQVTQYF.

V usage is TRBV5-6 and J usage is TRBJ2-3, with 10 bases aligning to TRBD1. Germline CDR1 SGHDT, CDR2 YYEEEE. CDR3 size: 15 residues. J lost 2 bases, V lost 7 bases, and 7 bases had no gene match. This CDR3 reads CASEGQGYPTDTQYF. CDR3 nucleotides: TGTGCCAGCGAGGGACAGGGGTACCCCACAGATACGCAGTATTTT.

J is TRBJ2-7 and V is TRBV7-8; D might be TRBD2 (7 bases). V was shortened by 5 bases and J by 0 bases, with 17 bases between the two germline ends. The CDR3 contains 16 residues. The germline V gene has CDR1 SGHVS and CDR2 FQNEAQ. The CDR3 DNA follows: TGTGCCAGCAGCCGGAACGGGGGGCTAGACTCCTACGAGCAGTACTTC. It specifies CASSRNGGLDSYEQYF.

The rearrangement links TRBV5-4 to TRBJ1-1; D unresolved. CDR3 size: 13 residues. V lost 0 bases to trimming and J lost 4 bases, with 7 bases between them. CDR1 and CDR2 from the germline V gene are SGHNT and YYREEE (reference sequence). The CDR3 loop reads CASSLGASTEAFF. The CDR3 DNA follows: TGTGCCAGCAGCTTGGGCGCGAGCACTGAAGCTTTCTTT.

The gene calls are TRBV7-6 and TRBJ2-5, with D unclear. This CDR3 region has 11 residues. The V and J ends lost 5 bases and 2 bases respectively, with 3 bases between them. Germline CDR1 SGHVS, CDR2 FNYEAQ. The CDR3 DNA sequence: TGTGCCAGCAGCCCGCAAGAGACCCAGTACTTC. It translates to CASSPQETQYF.

Here the CDR3 reads CAISESGGLSLGGEKLFF. The CDR3 bases are TGTGCCATCAGTGAGTCGGGGGGGCTATCCCTCGGCGGGGAAAAACTGTTTTTT. V and J are TRBV10-3 and TRBJ1-4; TRBD1 might be the D (6 bases). The CDR3 covers 18 residues. The V end was cut by 0 bases, the J end by 8 bases, with 22 bases between. The germline gives CDR1 ENHRY, CDR2 SYGVKD.

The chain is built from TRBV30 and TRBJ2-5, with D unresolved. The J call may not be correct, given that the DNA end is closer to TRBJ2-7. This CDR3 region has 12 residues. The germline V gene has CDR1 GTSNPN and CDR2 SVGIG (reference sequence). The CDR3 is CAWSDSIYEQYF. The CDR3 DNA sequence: TGTGCCTGGAGTGACAGCATCTACGAGCAGTACTTC.

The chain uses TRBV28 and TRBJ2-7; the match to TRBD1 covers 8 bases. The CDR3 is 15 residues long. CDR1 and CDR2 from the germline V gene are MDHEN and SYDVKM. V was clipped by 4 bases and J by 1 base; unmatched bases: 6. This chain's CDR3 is CASSSTGQASYEQYF. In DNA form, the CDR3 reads TGTGCCAGCAGTTCAACGGGACAGGCTTCCTACGAGCAGTACTTC.

CDR3: CAWSVTPQGNYGYTF. Written as DNA, the CDR3 is TGTGCCTGGAGTGTTACCCCGCAGGGCAACTATGGCTACACCTTC. This chain joins TRBV30 and TRBJ1-2, with D possibly matching TRBD1 (5 bases). The germline CDR1 and CDR2 sequences are GTSNPN and SVGIG (reference sequence). This CDR3 region has 15 residues. The germline V and J ends were trimmed by 0 bases and 2 bases, with 13 bases remaining between them. The whole variable domain, filled in from reference TRBV30 and TRBJ1-2, reads SQTIHQWPATLVQPVGSPLSLECTVEGTSNPNLYWYRQAAGRGLQLLFYSVGIGQISSEVPQNLSASRPQDRQFILSSKKLLLSDSGFYLCAWSVTPQGNYGYTFGSGTRLTVV.

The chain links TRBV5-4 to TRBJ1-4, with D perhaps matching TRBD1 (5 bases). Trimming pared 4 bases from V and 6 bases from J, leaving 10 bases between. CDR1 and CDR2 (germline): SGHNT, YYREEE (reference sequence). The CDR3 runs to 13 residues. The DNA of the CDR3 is TGTGCCAGCAGCCCCGCCAGGGATGAAAAACTGTTTTTT. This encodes CASSPARDEKLFF.

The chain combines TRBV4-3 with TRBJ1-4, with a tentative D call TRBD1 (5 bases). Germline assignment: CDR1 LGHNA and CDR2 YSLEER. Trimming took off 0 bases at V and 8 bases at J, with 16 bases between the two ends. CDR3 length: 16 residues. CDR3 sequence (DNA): TGCGCCAGCAGCCAAGATGTGGGCCAGGGAGGGGAAAAACTGTTTTTT. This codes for CASSQDVGQGGEKLFF.

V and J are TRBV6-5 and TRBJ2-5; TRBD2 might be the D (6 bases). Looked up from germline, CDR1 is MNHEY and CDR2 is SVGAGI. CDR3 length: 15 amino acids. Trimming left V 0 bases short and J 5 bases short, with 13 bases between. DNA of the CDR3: TGTGCCAGCAGTTACTCGGGACTCCACTGGGAGACCCAGTACTTC. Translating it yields CASSYSGLHWETQYF.

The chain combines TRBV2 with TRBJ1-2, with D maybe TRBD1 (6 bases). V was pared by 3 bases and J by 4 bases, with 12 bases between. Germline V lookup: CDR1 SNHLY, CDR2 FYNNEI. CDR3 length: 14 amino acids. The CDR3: CASSEDRSSYGYTF. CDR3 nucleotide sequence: TGTGCCAGCAGTGAGGACAGATCTTCCTATGGCTACACCTTC.

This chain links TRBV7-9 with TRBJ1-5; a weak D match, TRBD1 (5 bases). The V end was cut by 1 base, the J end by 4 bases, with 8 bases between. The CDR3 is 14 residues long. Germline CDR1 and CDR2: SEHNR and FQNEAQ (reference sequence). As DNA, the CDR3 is TGTGCCAGCAGCTTAGGACAGTCTAATCAGCCCCAGCATTTT. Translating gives CASSLGQSNQPQHF.

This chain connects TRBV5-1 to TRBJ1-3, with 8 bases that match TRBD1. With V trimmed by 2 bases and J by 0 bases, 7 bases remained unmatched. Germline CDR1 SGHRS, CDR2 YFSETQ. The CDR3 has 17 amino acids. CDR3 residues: CASSLRQGSYSGNTIYF. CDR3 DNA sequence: TGCGCCAGCAGCTTACGACAGGGGAGTTACTCTGGAAACACCATATATTTT.